This TCR beta chain originates from a study of beta chain features in type 1 diabetes (dated by TCRdb to the late 2010s). About the investigation overall: Mean age, gender distribution, total cell number and subset yield did not differ between patients and healthy donors. A total of some 100,000,000 sorted cells were examined across all samples, and the number of cells per subset was strongly correlated with RNA yield. In the study, TCRB repertoires of sorted circulating CD4+ T cell subsets from recently diagnosed type 1 diabetes patients were compared with those of matched healthy donors. Regulatory and stem cell-like memory subsets were obtained from only 8 patients and roughly eight healthy donors, while naive and central memory subsets were obtained from all 30 or so donors.

The CDR3, from cysteine to phenylalanine, totals 15 residues. CDR3 DNA is the only sequence kept; it has 45 bases, read in frame from the first base. The germline V gene yields SGDLS for CDR1 and YYNGEE for CDR2. The trim is 0 bases for V and 5 bases for J, with a gap of 15 bases between the germline ends. The High Capacity cDNA Reverse Transcription Kit was used to reverse transcribe all of the isolated RNA, meaning that expressed TCRB transcripts were what got sequenced. Deep immunoSEQ sequencing was applied to naive, central memory and regulatory T cell samples, giving an average of about 3.8 million total reads per sample. Sorted cells were lysed in RLT buffer and RNA was extracted with DNase-treated RNeasy Micro or Mini kits, depending on cell number. Each cell subset was processed on its own to prevent cross-contamination, while patient and healthy donor samples were processed together. The immunoSEQ multiplex PCR was used to amplify TCRB sequences from cDNA, generating 87-bp fragments that spanned the CDR3 region. Sequencing of the amplicons was done on the Illumina HiSeq platform. The source study handled its data this way. Synthetic template baselines were used to correct PCR bias computationally, reads within Hamming distance 2 were collapsed together, and singletons that could not be merged were discarded. By aligning reads against IMGT, V, D and J genes, CDR3 length, and insertions or deletions at six rearrangement sites were assigned. Within each subset, clonotype counts were normalized to the number of sorted cells before true diversity and Gini coefficients were calculated with the tcR R package. The overlap coefficient, calculated on TCRB nucleotide sequences, was used to measure repertoire sharing. Out-of-frame TCRB sequences from naive cells were analyzed to stand in for the pre-selection repertoire. The table comes from immuneACCESS by way of TCRdb, which keeps in-frame sequences with V and J called. Part of the clones is missing from these tables; in studies checked, under half for an unresolved V gene and the rest for unknown reasons. That table furnishes V, J and clone size, whereas the DNA furnished D and trimming. In all, the sample holds about 350,000 clones, and less than 20% of those were seen once. The ten largest account for about 0.045% of the sample.

Points the paper makes about the study in general: Fewer insertions and more nucleotide deletions at VDJ recombination sites were observed in patients with type 1 diabetes, implying thymic rearrangement abnormalities. Naive, central memory and regulatory TCRB repertoires appeared to be more alike among patients than among healthy donors. Type 1 diabetes patients showed a moderate but significant shortening of TCRB CDR3 length in all four CD4+ subsets. PCR might favor shorter templates, but patient and control samples were amplified and corrected together, so any skew would affect both groups equally. Because cDNA was sequenced instead of genomic DNA, highly expressing activated cells could be over-represented, though the groups showed no difference in activation or CD3 levels. HLA sub-analyses involved small numbers of individuals, so any influence of HLA type on TCRB rearrangement remained unresolved.

Each donor gave one peripheral blood draw, roughly 0.12 L on average, collected into heparinised tubes. Using a panel that included CD45RO, CCR7, CD25, CD127, CD95 and CD27, naive, central memory, regulatory and stem cell-like memory CD4+ T cells were sorted on a BD FACSAria II. All sorted populations exceeded 95% purity. Right away, PBMCs were isolated by Lymphoprep density gradient centrifugation and were stained directly, with no culture step. Samples were stained and sorted in pairs, with one healthy donor and one patient per experiment, so that batch effects were minimized. For this clone: Its antigen is unknown. No clone much larger than this one lies a single base away; base qualities are absent.

This receptor chain uses TRBV9 and TRBJ2-7; the D gene is possibly TRBD2, with 7 bases matching. The source of this sequence is a woman aged 18-35 years in good health. Specimen: naive CD4+ T cells from blood. Explained via the paper, the cell subset or site label denotes: true naive CD4+ T cells. The bases read TGTGCCAGCAGCGTAGGGGGGGGGCAGGCCCACGAGCAGTACTTC. This gives the protein CASSVGGGQAHEQYF.